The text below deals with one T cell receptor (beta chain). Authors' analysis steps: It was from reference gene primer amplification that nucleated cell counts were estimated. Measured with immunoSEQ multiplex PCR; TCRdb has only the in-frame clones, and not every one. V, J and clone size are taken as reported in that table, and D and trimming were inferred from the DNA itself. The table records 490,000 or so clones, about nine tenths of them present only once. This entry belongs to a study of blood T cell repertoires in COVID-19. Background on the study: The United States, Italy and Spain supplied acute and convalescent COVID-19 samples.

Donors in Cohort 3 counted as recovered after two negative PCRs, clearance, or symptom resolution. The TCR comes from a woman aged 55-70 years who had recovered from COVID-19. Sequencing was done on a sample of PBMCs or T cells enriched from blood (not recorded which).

Here the CDR3 DNA reads TGCGCCAGCAGCCTGGGACAGGGCAGTTTAGCAGCTAATGAAAAACTGTTTTTT. Translation gives CASSLGQGSLAANEKLFF. This chain uses TRBV5-1 with TRBJ1-4; TRBD1 aligns across 9 bases. V was clipped by 4 bases and J by 3 bases; unmatched bases: 13. Germline V lookup: CDR1 SGHRS, CDR2 YFSETQ. The CDR3 is 18 residues long. Together with reference TRBV5-1 and TRBJ1-4, the CDR3 gives the full variable domain: KAGVTQTPRYLIKTRGQQVTLSCSPISGHRSVSWYQQTPGQGLQFLFEYFSETQRNKGNFPGRFSGRQFSNSRSEMNVSTLELGDSALYLCASSLGQGSLAANEKLFFGSGTQLSVL.